This TCR beta chain originates from a study of somatic mutations in cytotoxic T cells in rheumatoid arthritis. For the study at large: Patients gave 30 ml EDTA peripheral blood immediately after diagnosis, prior to starting treatment.

As to this clone: No antigen is known for it.

Clones were read by immunoSEQ multiplex PCR, and TCRdb kept only the in-frame ones, dropping some. The sample carries approximately 14,000 clones, over 80% recorded once. Findings and limits, study-wide: Between rheumatoid arthritis patients and age-matched healthy controls, CD8+ T-cell clonality showed no significant difference.

Separation of CD4+ and CD8+ cells was performed by positive magnetic bead selection, and purity was verified by flow cytometry. This CDR3 has 15 amino acids. V was cut by 0 bases and J by 0 bases, with 9 bases left in between. From germline, CDR1 is SGHKS and CDR2 YYEKEE (reference sequence). The chain is built from TRBV5-5 and TRBJ1-1; D is unresolved. This sequence originates from an adult with rheumatoid arthritis. Sample: CD8+ T cells sorted from blood. The CDR3 region has the DNA TGTGCCAGCAGCTTGGAACAGAGCATGAACACTGAAGCTTTCTTT. It is translated as CASSLEQSMNTEAFF. Drawing the rest from reference TRBV5-5 and TRBJ1-1, the complete variable domain is DAGVTQSPTHLIKTRGQQVTLRCSPISGHKSVSWYQQVLGQGPQFIFQYYEKEERGRGNFPDRFSARQFPNYSSELNVNALLLGDSALYLCASSLEQSMNTEAFFGQGTRLTVV.